Below, one T cell receptor beta chain is given with its context. The data originate from a study of OX40 agonist ivuxolimab in advanced cancers. Generated by immunoSEQ multiplex PCR, the TCRdb table keeps only in-frame clones and is missing some. The data show 69,000 or so clones, with 85% to 90% seen just once and 6.1% held by the top ten. V was trimmed by 0 bases and J by 2 bases, leaving 10 bases between them. The length of the CDR3 is 15 residues. Germline V lookup: CDR1 SGHNT, CDR2 YYREEE (reference sequence). The chain couples TRBV5-4 to TRBJ2-3; D call uncertain. The material sequenced was CD4+ or CD8+ T cells sorted from blood, taken in a trial of the OX40 agonist ivuxolimab. This sequence was found in an adult with an advanced solid tumor such as melanoma, head and neck, liver or kidney cancer. The CDR3 DNA is TGTGCCAGCAGCTTGGCCGCGCAGTACACAGATACGCAGTATTTT. This translates into CASSLAAQYTDTQYF.